These T cell receptor beta chains were read from a single sample in a study of CXCR3-negative and CXCR3-positive naive CD8 T cells. TCRdb reworked the 5' RACE reads into one entry per CDR3 protein, no DNA. The table lists roughly 24,000 distinct CDR3 sequences. Sequencing used naive CXCR3- CD8+ T cells from blood. These receptors came from a human donor in good health. Some clones in this sample may be carry-over from other donors' samples. Each CDR3 is given with its conserved first and last residue. The order of the fields is J gene, V gene, CDR3 protein.

>TRBJ2-1|TRBV12-5
CASGFWDDGRHEQFF
>TRBJ2-7|TRBV7-2
CASSFFQEYEQYF
>TRBJ2-1|TRBV14
CASSHGGSSYNEQFF
>TRBJ2-1|TRBV29-1
CSVVREFDNEQFF
>TRBJ2-5|TRBV5-6
CASSFPWDNRGVQETQYF
>TRBJ2-7|TRBV29-1
CSVEIRVSEQYF
>TRBJ2-1|TRBV29-1
CSVIAGAAYNEQFF
>TRBJ2-1|TRBV20-1
CSASDGASSYNEQFF
>TRBJ2-4|TRBV27
CASKGKGNIQYF
>TRBJ2-1|TRBV4-2
CASSQDPGLANEQFF
>TRBJ1-2|TRBV20-1
CSANLGTGGAYGYTF
>TRBJ1-1|TRBV5-1
CASRDPGGARGAEAFF
>TRBJ2-1|TRBV29-1
CSVPLGREQFF
>TRBJ2-5|TRBV7-2
CASSLALDRGKETQYF
>TRBJ2-3|TRBV7-9
CASSQVIRDTQYF
>TRBJ2-1|TRBV7-8
CASSPRAPSGSNEQFF
>TRBJ1-3|TRBV29-1
CSVLGKSGNTIYF
>TRBJ2-3|TRBV4-3
CASSQDHDGTDTQYF
>TRBJ1-1|TRBV20-1
CSAQWMNTEAFF